The 20 T cell receptor beta chains in this list originate from one sample, sequenced in a study of CD8+ T cells in alopecia areata. Treatment reported: oral pan-JAK inhibitor, 5-10 mg twice daily. RNA was isolated and reverse transcribed to cDNA, the sequencing template. Libraries were prepared by immunoSEQ multiplex PCR; TCRdb keeps only in-frame clonotypes and omits some of them. The repertoire consists of some 200,000 clones, with roughly two fifths occurring once and the leading ten covering about 2.6%. The material was CD4+ T cells sorted from blood, obtained at approximately week 36, from a patient treated with tofacitinib. The receptors were sampled from a human donor with alopecia areata.

CDR3: CASGLVLAGRGEQFF. The CDR3 DNA reads as TGTGCTAGTGGTTTGGTGCTAGCGGGCCGCGGCGAGCAGTTCTTC. The chain recombines TRBV12-5 with TRBJ2-1; 8 positions agree with TRBD2. The V gene's germline CDR1 is LGHNT and CDR2 FRNRAP. The ends lost 0 bases at V and 10 bases at J; junction bases unmatched: 8. This CDR3 has 15 amino acids.

V gene TRBV28 combines with J gene TRBJ1-5; the D is unclear. The CDR3 runs 13 residues. V was trimmed by 8 bases and J by 0 bases, leaving 8 bases between them. Germline-derived CDR1 and CDR2 are MDHEN and SYDVKM. The CDR3 reads CASRRNSNQPQHF. DNA of the CDR3: TGTGCCAGCCGACGGAATAGCAATCAGCCCCAGCATTTT.

The V and J genes are TRBV5-1 and TRBJ2-1; D is possibly TRBD1 (5 bases). The germline V and J ends were trimmed by 2 bases and 1 base, with 10 bases remaining between them. CDR1 SGHRS and CDR2 YFSETQ come from the germline V gene. The CDR3 has 15 amino acids. The CDR3 coding sequence is TGCGCCAGCAGCTTTTCAGGGAATTCCTACAATGAGCAGTTCTTC. Its translation is CASSFSGNSYNEQFF.

This chain uses TRBV28 with TRBJ2-6; D unresolved. V was cut by 3 bases and J by 0 bases, with 6 bases left in between. In germline, CDR1 is MDHEN, CDR2 SYDVKM. This CDR3 contains 15 residues. The DNA of the CDR3 is TGTGCCAGCAGTTTCTCGGGCTCTGGGGCCAACGTCCTGACTTTC. Translating it yields CASSFSGSGANVLTF. Together with reference TRBV28 and TRBJ2-6, the CDR3 gives the full variable domain: DVKVTQSSRYLVKRTGEKVFLECVQDMDHENMFWYRQDPGLGLRLIYFSYDVKMKEKGDIPEGYSVSREKKERFSLILESASTNQTSMYLCASSFSGSGANVLTFGAGSRLTVL.

This clone was counted only a few times. The chain recombines TRBV29-1 with TRBJ2-1, with TRBD1 as a possible D gene (6 bases). The V and J ends lost 5 bases and 5 bases respectively, with 10 bases between them. This CDR3 comprises 12 residues. Germline CDR1 is SQVTM and CDR2 is ANQGSEA. This CDR3 reads CSVSRTDNEQFF. The DNA for the CDR3 is TGCAGCGTTTCCCGGACAGACAATGAGCAGTTCTTC.

J is TRBJ2-7 and V is TRBV6-5, with 7 positions matching TRBD1. Germline trimming cut 2 bases from V and 5 bases from J; bases unmatched to any gene: 9. The CDR3 has 15 residues. CDR1 and CDR2 (germline): MNHEY, SVGAGI. This chain's CDR3 is CASSYPQGSIDEQYF. The DNA for the CDR3 is TGTGCCAGCAGTTACCCACAGGGGAGTATAGACGAGCAGTACTTC.

The V gene is TRBV29-1, the J gene TRBJ2-1, with TRBD1 as a possible D gene (6 bases). Germline lookup yields CDR1 SQVTM and CDR2 ANQGSEA. The CDR3 has 10 amino acids. V lost 5 bases and J 9 bases, leaving 8 bases between the germline ends. For the CDR3, the DNA is TGCAGCGTTACAGGGTCTGAGCAGTTCTTC. It is translated as CSVTGSEQFF.

This clone was counted only a few times. The gene calls are TRBV6-1 and TRBJ2-5, with D unclear. V lost 4 bases and J lost 1, with 13 bases in between. The length of the CDR3 is 15 residues. CDR1 and CDR2 from the germline V gene are MNHNS and SASEGT. The CDR3 DNA sequence: TGTGCCAGCAGTGCGGGTCAAAAAGTCCAAGAGACCCAGTACTTC. Translated: CASSAGQKVQETQYF.

The chain couples TRBV7-3 to TRBJ2-1; D possibly corresponds to TRBD1 (5 bases). Germline-derived CDR1 and CDR2 are SGHTA and FQGTGA. The V gene lost 5 bases and the J gene lost 8 bases, with 13 bases spanning the gap. The CDR3 covers 13 residues. Here the CDR3 reads CASSPSRGYEQFF. CDR3 nucleotide sequence: TGTGCCAGCAGCCCATCAAGGGGATATGAGCAGTTCTTC.

The V call is TRBV5-6, the J call TRBJ2-4; D may correspond to TRBD1 or TRBD2 (5 bases each). CDR3 size: 14 residues. Germline CDR1 reads SGHDT; CDR2 reads YYEEEE. V dropped 4 bases and J dropped 6 bases, with 14 bases sitting between them. CDR3 residues: CASSGAGARNIQYF. In DNA, the CDR3 is TGTGCCAGCAGCGGGGCCGGGGCAAGAAACATTCAGTACTTC.

The chain combines TRBV29-1 with TRBJ2-5; possibly TRBD1 for D (6 bases). Germline loops: CDR1 SQVTM, CDR2 ANQGSEA. Between the trimmed V and J ends, which lost 5 bases and 5 bases, there was a span of 18 bases. CDR3 size: 14 residues. As DNA, the CDR3 is TGCAGCGTTTCTTTGGGGGCGGGCGGGGAGACCCAGTACTTC. As protein: CSVSLGAGGETQYF. Full variable domain (missing parts from reference TRBV29-1 and TRBJ2-5): SAVISQKPSRDICQRGTSLTIQCQVDSQVTMMFWYRQQPGQSLTLIATANQGSEATYESGFVIDKFPISRPNLTFSTLTVSNMSPEDSSIYLCSVSLGAGGETQYFGPGTRLLVL.

The genes are TRBV29-1 and TRBJ2-3, with 7 bases lining up with TRBD2. CDR1 and CDR2 (germline): SQVTM, ANQGSEA. The CDR3 length is 17 residues. With V trimmed by 5 bases and J by 1 base, 15 bases remained unmatched. CDR3 amino acids: CSVPTLGGSTGTDTQYF. In DNA form, the CDR3 reads TGCAGCGTTCCAACTCTCGGGGGGTCCACTGGCACAGATACGCAGTATTTT.

The DNA for the CDR3 is TGTGCCAGCAGCCAGACCTTCCGCCGAGACAGAAGTCGTGGCACTGAAGCTTTCTTT. Translation: CASSQTFRRDRSRGTEAFF. The J gene is TRBJ1-1, the V gene TRBV7-9; weak D call: TRBD1 (5 bases). The V end lost 5 bases, the J end lost 4 bases, and 29 bases lay between the germline ends. Germline V lookup: CDR1 SEHNR, CDR2 FQNEAQ (reference sequence). CDR3 length: 19 residues.

This sequence joins TRBV30 and TRBJ1-1; D may be TRBD1 (5 bases). V lost 6 bases to trimming and J lost 4 bases, with 15 bases between them. The germline V gene encodes CDR1 GTSNPN and CDR2 SVGIG (reference sequence). This CDR3 is built from 13 residues. CDR3 protein: CACAAGTSTEAFF. CDR3 nucleotides: TGTGCCTGCGCCGCAGGGACGAGCACTGAAGCTTTCTTT.

A word on this clone: The same CDR3 is also encoded by other DNA sequences in this sample. The chain combines TRBV6-5 with TRBJ2-5; TRBD2 matches at 11 bases. V lost 0 bases and J lost 3; bases outside the gene matches: 0. The CDR3 totals 15 residues. Germline CDR1 is MNHEY and CDR2 is SVGAGI. For the CDR3, the DNA is TGTGCCAGCAGTTACTCGGGACTAGCGGAAGAGACCCAGTACTTC. Protein sequence: CASSYSGLAEETQYF.

The rearrangement links TRBV10-3 to TRBJ2-3; TRBD1 matches at 8 bases. With 8 bases clipped from V and 3 bases from J, the junction kept 4 bases outside the gene matches. This CDR3 contains 13 residues. CDR1 and CDR2 (germline): ENHRY, SYGVKD. The CDR3 reads CAIAQGATDTQYF. CDR3 bases: TGTGCCATCGCGCAGGGGGCTACAGATACGCAGTATTTT.

This clone was found a few times. This chain uses TRBV6-5 with TRBJ2-4, with TRBD2 as a possible D gene (6 bases). V was clipped by 5 bases and J by 7 bases, with 18 bases between them. In germline, CDR1 is MNHEY, CDR2 SVGAGI. The CDR3 spans 15 residues. CDR3 in amino acids: CASSRAGGEFNIQYF. CDR3 bases: TGTGCCAGCAGTAGGGCCGGAGGGGAGTTTAACATTCAGTACTTC.

The rearrangement links TRBV7-9 to TRBJ2-7; 7 bases match TRBD1. In germline, CDR1 is SEHNR, CDR2 FQNEAQ (reference sequence). The CDR3 sequence is 14 residues long. V shed 3 bases and J 4 bases; nucleotides not matched to a gene: 6. The CDR3 region is CASSLTGSRYEQYF. In DNA, the CDR3 is TGTGCCAGCAGCTTGACAGGGAGTAGGTACGAGCAGTACTTC.

This clone was found once. This rearrangement joins TRBV2 to TRBJ2-5; D is undetermined. The CDR3 extends over 16 amino acids. In germline, CDR1 is SNHLY, CDR2 FYNNEI. V was pared by 3 bases and J by 4 bases, with 18 bases between. In DNA, the CDR3 is TGTGCCAGCAGTGACGAGCGCGCAGGCCTCGGAGAGACCCAGTACTTC. Encoded protein: CASSDERAGLGETQYF.

The rearrangement joins TRBV5-1 to TRBJ2-2; maybe TRBD2 (5 bases). The CDR3 is 16 residues long. Germline V gene data show CDR1 as SGHRS and CDR2 as YFSETQ. Trimming removed 4 bases at V and 7 bases at J, with 20 bases between. The CDR3 here is CASSPLAPREVGELFF. The CDR3 bases are TGCGCCAGCAGCCCCCTCGCACCCCGGGAAGTCGGGGAGCTGTTTTTT.